This TCR beta chain originates from a study of blood T cell repertoires in COVID-19. Repertoires were generated with immunoSEQ multiplex PCR, while TCRdb's copy carries only in-frame clones and drops some. In the table there are 250,000 to 350,000 clones, 90% of which are singletons. Self-reported history from a screening survey and questionnaire set each donor's cohort. V lost 4 bases to trimming and J lost 2 bases; unmatched junction nucleotides: 4. Germline CDR1 reads SQVTM; CDR2 reads ANQGSEA. The CDR3 has 14 amino acids. Sequencing was carried out using PBMCs or T cells enriched from blood (not recorded which). The chain uses TRBV29-1 and TRBJ2-2, with TRBD2 matching 7 bases. The receptor was derived from a man aged 55 to 69 who had recovered from COVID-19. CDR3: CSVVSGENTGELFF. The CDR3 DNA reads TGCAGCGTTGTCAGCGGGGAAAACACCGGGGAGCTGTTTTTT.